This TCR beta chain was obtained from a study of T-cell reconstitution after alpha-beta-depleted transplantation in children. Per germline, CDR1 SGHRS and CDR2 YFSETQ. The CDR3 length is 12 residues. V lost 0 bases and J 7 bases, leaving 7 bases between the germline ends. It was with unique molecular identifiers that the TCRbeta library was prepared. From the PCR reads, TCRdb called clonotypes with MiXCR, one entry per CDR3 protein. In the table there are hundreds of thousands of distinct CDR3 sequences, approximately 20% of which are singletons. This clonotype showed up many times. J is TRBJ1-1 and V is TRBV5-1; D call uncertain. Sample: PBMCs from the stem cell graft donor, taken from the stem cell graft. The sequence was obtained from a human donor who donated a stem cell graft to a child with acute lymphoblastic leukemia. CDR3 in amino acids: CASSLGIGEAFF. The CDR3 nucleotides are TGCGCCAGCAGCTTGGGCATCGGTGAAGCTTTCTTT.